This TCR beta chain is from a study of T-cell memory formation after mild COVID-19. Notes on the study in general: Clones that contracted from day 15 to 85 had balanced CD4/CD8; later expanders were CD4+ biased.

5'RACE with constant-segment primers yielded barcoded, UMI-tagged TCR alpha and TCR beta cDNA libraries. TCRdb recomputed calls from the 5' RACE reads with MiXCR, one row per CDR3 protein. The sample shows hundreds of thousands of distinct CDR3 sequences, more than 15% of them seen only once. This clonotype was observed a few times. What it binds is not known. The CDR3 is 13 residues long. Trimming removed 7 bases at V and 7 bases at J, with 14 bases between. From germline, CDR1 is SGHDN and CDR2 FVKESK. This clonotype originated in a man between 18 and 35 years old who had mild COVID-19 (a few samples of this study predate the infection). Cell type and time point are not known. The chain has TRBV14 and TRBJ2-1; D is possibly TRBD1 (6 bases). Sequenced material: PBMCs or a T cell subset sorted from them (not recorded which). The CDR3 loop is CASTGQGLNEQFF. CDR3 DNA sequence: TGTGCCAGCACGGGTCAGGGGTTGAATGAGCAGTTCTTC. The variable domain in full, completed from reference TRBV14 and TRBJ2-1, reads EAGVTQFPSHSVIEKGQTVTLRCDPISGHDNLYWYRRVMGKEIKFLLHFVKESKQDESGMPNNRFLAERTGGTYSTLKVQPAELEDSGVYFCASTGQGLNEQFFGPGTRLTVL.